The 12 T cell receptor beta chains listed next were all sequenced from one sample in a study of T cell responses to AZD1222 COVID-19 vaccine. Clones were sequenced by immunoSEQ multiplex PCR, and TCRdb holds only the in-frame ones, with some missing. The sample includes some 110,000 clones, approximately 93% of them seen just once. Sequenced material: peripheral blood, taken on day 0 of AZD1222 vaccination. The receptors were sampled from an adult in good health.

The V and J genes are TRBV28 and TRBJ2-2, with D perhaps TRBD1 (5 bases). CDR1 and CDR2 (germline): MDHEN, SYDVKM. V lost 6 bases and J 0 bases, leaving 11 bases between the germline ends. The CDR3 is 15 residues long. CDR3 residues: CASSYDSSNTGELFF. The CDR3 DNA reads as TGTGCCAGCAGCTATGACAGTTCGAACACCGGGGAGCTGTTTTTT.

The J gene is TRBJ2-5, the V gene TRBV5-1; 7 bases map to TRBD1. J lost 5 bases, V lost 7 bases, and 11 bases had no gene match. The CDR3 contains 14 residues. Per germline, CDR1 SGHRS and CDR2 YFSETQ. CDR3 in DNA: TGCGCCAGCGGAAGGGACAGACCGGCCGAGACCCAGTACTTC. This sequence encodes CASGRDRPAETQYF. Variable domain in full (rest from reference TRBV5-1 and TRBJ2-5): KAGVTQTPRYLIKTRGQQVTLSCSPISGHRSVSWYQQTPGQGLQFLFEYFSETQRNKGNFPGRFSGRQFSNSRSEMNVSTLELGDSALYLCASGRDRPAETQYFGPGTRLLVL.

The gene calls are TRBV4-3 and TRBJ2-3, with TRBD1 as a possible D gene (6 bases). The V and J ends lost 0 bases and 6 bases respectively, with 16 bases between them. The length of the CDR3 is 16 residues. From germline, CDR1 is LGHNA and CDR2 YSLEER. The CDR3: CASSQDRGTHDDTQYF. Here the CDR3 DNA reads TGCGCCAGCAGCCAAGACAGGGGAACCCATGACGATACGCAGTATTTT.

This clone came up a few times. The genes are TRBV18 and TRBJ1-3; 7 nucleotides agree with TRBD1. The ends lost 6 bases at V and 4 bases at J; junction bases unmatched: 9. This CDR3 has 15 residues. In germline, CDR1 is KGHSH, CDR2 LQKENI. The CDR3 DNA reads as TGTGCCAGCTCGACACGCAGGGGGACCGGAAACACCATATATTTT. Residues: CASSTRRGTGNTIYF.

This rearrangement joins TRBV9 to TRBJ2-1, with a weak D call TRBD2 (7 bases). From germline, CDR1 is SGDLS and CDR2 YYNGEE. The V end lost 3 bases, the J end lost 3 bases, and 10 bases lay between the germline ends. This CDR3 has 14 amino acids. This CDR3 is CASSEGDYYNEQFF. CDR3 nucleotides: TGTGCCAGCAGCGAGGGGGACTACTACAATGAGCAGTTCTTC.

The chain carries TRBV19 and TRBJ1-1, with D unclear. CDR1 is LNHDA, CDR2 SQIVND, per germline (reference sequence). The CDR3 is 14 amino acids. Trimming left V 3 bases short and J 4 bases short, with 12 bases between. This chain's CDR3 is CASSIGRTSTEAFF. The CDR3 DNA reads as TGTGCCAGTAGTATTGGTCGGACTTCCACTGAAGCTTTCTTT. The full variable domain, with the rest looked up from reference TRBV19 and TRBJ1-1, is DGGITQSPKYLFRKEGQNVTLSCEQNLNHDAMYWYRQDPGQGLRLIYYSQIVNDFQKGDIAEGYSVSREKKESFPLTVTSAQKNPTAFYLCASSIGRTSTEAFFGQGTRLTVV.

The chain couples TRBV2 to TRBJ2-1; no clear D gene. Trimming stripped 4 bases from V and 5 bases from J, with 3 bases between. This CDR3 is 11 amino acids long. CDR1 and CDR2 (germline): SNHLY, FYNNEI. CDR3 in DNA: TGTGCCAGCAGTGTTCACAATGAGCAGTTCTTC. Translating gives CASSVHNEQFF.

The rearrangement uses TRBV4-2 and TRBJ2-2, with 8 positions matching TRBD1. V lost 6 bases to trimming and J lost 6 bases; unmatched junction nucleotides: 12. The CDR3 spans 16 residues. CDR1 is LGHNA and CDR2 is YNFKEQ in the germline V gene. The CDR3, as DNA: TGTGCCAGCAGACTTGCAGGGGGCATGAATTCCGGGGAGCTGTTTTTT. Protein: CASRLAGGMNSGELFF.

The V call is TRBV7-6, the J call TRBJ2-5; tentatively, D is TRBD2 (5 bases). The germline V and J ends were trimmed by 4 bases and 1 base, with 10 bases remaining between them. This CDR3 comprises 14 residues. Germline V gene data show CDR1 as SGHVS and CDR2 as FNYEAQ. This chain's CDR3 is CASSSGTVQETQYF. The CDR3 DNA sequence: TGTGCCAGCAGCTCGGGAACAGTCCAAGAGACCCAGTACTTC.

The J gene is TRBJ1-4, the V gene TRBV6-5; D may be TRBD1 (6 bases). The CDR3 runs to 14 residues. V lost 7 bases to trimming and J lost 7 bases, with 16 bases between them. CDR1 is MNHEY and CDR2 is SVGAGI in the germline V gene. CDR3 region: CASTRGGASEKLFF. CDR3 DNA: TGTGCCAGCACCCGTGGGGGGGCAAGTGAAAAACTGTTTTTT.

The genes are TRBV5-4 and TRBJ2-2; 9 bases align to TRBD1. This CDR3 is 17 amino acids long. In germline, CDR1 is SGHNT, CDR2 YYREEE (reference sequence). Losses at the gene ends were 4 bases for V and 2 bases for J; bases not matched to a gene: 9. As DNA, the CDR3 is TGTGCCAGCAGCCCTCCCCCGGGACAGGGAAACACCGGGGAGCTGTTTTTT. This codes for CASSPPPGQGNTGELFF.

The chain has TRBV5-4 and TRBJ2-5; 13 bases align to TRBD2. Per the germline V gene, CDR1 is SGHNT and CDR2 is YYREEE (reference sequence). CDR3 length: 14 amino acids. Trimming at V came to 4 bases and at J to 6 bases, leaving 3 bases not matched to a gene. The CDR3 loop is CASSRTSGSKTQYF. In DNA form, the CDR3 reads TGTGCCAGCAGCCGGACTAGCGGGAGTAAGACCCAGTACTTC. The variable domain in full, completed from reference TRBV5-4 and TRBJ2-5, reads ETGVTQSPTHLIKTRGQQVTLRCSSQSGHNTVSWYQQALGQGPQFIFQYYREEENGRGNFPPRFSGLQFPNYSSELNVNALELDDSALYLCASSRTSGSKTQYFGPGTRLLVL.